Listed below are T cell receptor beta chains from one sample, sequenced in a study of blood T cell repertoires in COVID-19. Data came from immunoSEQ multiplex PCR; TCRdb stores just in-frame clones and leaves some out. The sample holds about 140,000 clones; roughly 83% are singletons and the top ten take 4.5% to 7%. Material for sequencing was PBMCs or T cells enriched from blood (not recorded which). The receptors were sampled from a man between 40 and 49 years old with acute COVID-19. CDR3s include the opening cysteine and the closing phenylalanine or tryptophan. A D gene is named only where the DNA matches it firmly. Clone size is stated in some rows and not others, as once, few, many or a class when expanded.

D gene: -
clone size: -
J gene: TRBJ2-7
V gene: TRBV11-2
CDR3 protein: CASTLGVLDEQYF
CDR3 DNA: TGTGCCAGCACCCTCGGGGTTTTGGACGAGCAGTACTTC

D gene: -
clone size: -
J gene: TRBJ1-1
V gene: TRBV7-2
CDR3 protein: CASTMTLNTEAFF
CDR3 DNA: TGTGCCAGCACCATGACACTGAACACTGAAGCTTTCTTT

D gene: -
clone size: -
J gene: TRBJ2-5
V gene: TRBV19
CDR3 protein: CASRGFDQETQYF
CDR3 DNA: TGTGCCAGCAGGGGTTTCGACCAAGAGACCCAGTACTTC

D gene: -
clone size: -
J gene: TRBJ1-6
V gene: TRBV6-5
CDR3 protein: CASKGGDNSPLHF
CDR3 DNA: TGTGCCAGCAAGGGGGGGGATAATTCACCCCTCCACTTT

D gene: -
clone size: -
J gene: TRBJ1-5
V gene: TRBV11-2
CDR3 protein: CASRFGGIGNQPQHF
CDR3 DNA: TGTGCCAGCAGGTTTGGGGGCATCGGCAATCAGCCCCAGCATTTT

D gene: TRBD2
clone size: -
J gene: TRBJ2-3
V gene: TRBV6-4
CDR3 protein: CASSDGLAGGPDTQYF
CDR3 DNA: TGTGCCAGCAGTGACGGACTAGCGGGGGGCCCAGATACGCAGTATTTT

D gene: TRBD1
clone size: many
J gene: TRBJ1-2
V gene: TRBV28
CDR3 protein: CASTWTGTYGYTF
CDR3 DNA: TGTGCCAGCACCTGGACAGGGACTTATGGCTACACCTTC

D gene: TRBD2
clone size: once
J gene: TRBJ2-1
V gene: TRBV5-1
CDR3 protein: CASSASGTSGSEQFF
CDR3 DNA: TGCGCCAGCAGCGCCTCCGGGACTAGCGGGAGTGAGCAGTTCTTC

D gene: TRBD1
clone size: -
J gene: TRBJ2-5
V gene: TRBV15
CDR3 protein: CATSAPDRGQETQYF
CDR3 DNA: TGTGCCACCAGCGCCCCGGACAGGGGGCAAGAGACCCAGTACTTC

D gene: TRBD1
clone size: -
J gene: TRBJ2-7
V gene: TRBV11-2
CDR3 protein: CASSFPGQGVEQYF
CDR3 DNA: TGTGCCAGCAGCTTCCCGGGACAGGGGGTTGAGCAGTACTTC

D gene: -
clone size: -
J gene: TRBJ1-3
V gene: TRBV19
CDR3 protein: CASSKQKSSGNTIYF
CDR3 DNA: TGTGCCAGTAGTAAACAGAAGAGCTCTGGAAACACCATATATTTT

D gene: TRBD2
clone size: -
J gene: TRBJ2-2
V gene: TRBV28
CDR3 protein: CASSTTSVPKTGELFF
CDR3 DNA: TGTGCCAGCAGTACGACTAGCGTGCCTAAGACCGGGGAGCTGTTTTTT

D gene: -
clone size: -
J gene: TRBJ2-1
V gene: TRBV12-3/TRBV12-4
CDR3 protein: CASSVPRGFEQFF
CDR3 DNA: TGTGCCAGCAGTGTTCCCAGAGGATTCGAGCAGTTCTTC

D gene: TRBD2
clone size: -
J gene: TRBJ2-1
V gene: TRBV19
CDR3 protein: CASSIRTSGNFPFLNEQFF
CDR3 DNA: TGTGCCAGTAGTATTAGGACTAGCGGGAACTTCCCCTTTTTAAATGAGCAGTTCTTC

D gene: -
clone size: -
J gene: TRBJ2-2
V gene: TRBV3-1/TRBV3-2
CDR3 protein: CASSPRRAGELFF
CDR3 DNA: TGTGCCAGCAGCCCCAGGCGAGCCGGGGAGCTGTTTTTT

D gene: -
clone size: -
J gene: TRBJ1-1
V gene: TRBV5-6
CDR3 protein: CASSFVDMNTEAFF
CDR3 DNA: TGTGCCAGCAGCTTTGTGGACATGAACACTGAAGCTTTCTTT

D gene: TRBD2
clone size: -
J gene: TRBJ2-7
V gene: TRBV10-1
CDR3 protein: CASSPFPGLAGGMDEQYF
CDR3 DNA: TGCGCCAGCAGCCCATTTCCGGGACTAGCGGGAGGGATGGACGAGCAGTACTTC

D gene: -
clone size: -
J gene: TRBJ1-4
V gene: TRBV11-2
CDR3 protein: CASSLGPNNEKLFF
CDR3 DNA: TGTGCCAGCAGCTTAGGGCCGAATAATGAAAAACTGTTTTTT

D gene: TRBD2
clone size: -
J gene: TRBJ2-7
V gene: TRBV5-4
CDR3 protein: CASSLASGSYEQYF
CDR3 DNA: TGTGCCAGCAGCTTGGCTAGCGGGAGTTACGAGCAGTACTTC

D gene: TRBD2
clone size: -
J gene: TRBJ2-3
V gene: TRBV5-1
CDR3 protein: CASTFGRERTDTQYF
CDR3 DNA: TGCGCCAGCACCTTTGGGAGGGAGAGGACAGATACGCAGTATTTT

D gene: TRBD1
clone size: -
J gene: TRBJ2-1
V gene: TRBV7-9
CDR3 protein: CASSLGRTGPGDEQFF
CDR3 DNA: TGTGCCAGCAGCTTAGGTAGGACAGGGCCAGGGGATGAGCAGTTCTTC

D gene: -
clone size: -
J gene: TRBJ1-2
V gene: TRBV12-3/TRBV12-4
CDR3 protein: CASSFTQGDGYTF
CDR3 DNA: TGTGCCAGCAGTTTCACACAGGGAGATGGCTACACCTTC

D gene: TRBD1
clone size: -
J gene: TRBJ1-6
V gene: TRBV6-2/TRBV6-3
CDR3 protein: CASSYAWDRDYSPLHF
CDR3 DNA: TGTGCCAGCAGTTACGCGTGGGACAGGGATTACTCACCCCTCCACTTT

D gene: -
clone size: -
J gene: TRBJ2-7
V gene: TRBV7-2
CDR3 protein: CASSYGISYEQYF
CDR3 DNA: TGTGCCAGCAGCTACGGTATCTCCTACGAGCAGTACTTC

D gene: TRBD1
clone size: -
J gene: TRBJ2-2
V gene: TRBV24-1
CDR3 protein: CATSGHRDRGFANTGELFF
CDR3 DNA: TGTGCCACCAGTGGTCACCGGGACAGGGGGTTCGCGAACACCGGGGAGCTGTTTTTT

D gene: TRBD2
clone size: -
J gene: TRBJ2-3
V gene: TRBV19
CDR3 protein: CASSSREGPDTQYF
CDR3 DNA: TGTGCCAGTAGTTCGAGGGAGGGCCCAGATACGCAGTATTTT

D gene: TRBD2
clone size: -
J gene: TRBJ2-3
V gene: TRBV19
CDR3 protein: CASSMLAGSTDTQYF
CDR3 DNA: TGTGCCAGTAGTATGCTAGCGGGAAGCACAGATACGCAGTATTTT